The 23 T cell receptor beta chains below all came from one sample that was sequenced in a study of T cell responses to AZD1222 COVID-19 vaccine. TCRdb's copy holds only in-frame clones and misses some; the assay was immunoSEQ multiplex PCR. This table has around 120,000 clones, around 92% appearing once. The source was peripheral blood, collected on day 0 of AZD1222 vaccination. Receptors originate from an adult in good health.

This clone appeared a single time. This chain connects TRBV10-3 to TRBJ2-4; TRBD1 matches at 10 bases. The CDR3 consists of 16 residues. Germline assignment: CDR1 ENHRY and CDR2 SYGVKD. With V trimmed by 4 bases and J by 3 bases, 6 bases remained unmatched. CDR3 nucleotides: TGTGCCATCAGTGCAGGGACAGGGGAAGGCAAAAACATTCAGTACTTC. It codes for CAISAGTGEGKNIQYF.

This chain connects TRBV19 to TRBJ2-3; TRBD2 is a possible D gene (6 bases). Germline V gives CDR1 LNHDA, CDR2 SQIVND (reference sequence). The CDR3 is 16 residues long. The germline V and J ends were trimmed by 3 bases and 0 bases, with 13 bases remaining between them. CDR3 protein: CASSIERAPSTDTQYF. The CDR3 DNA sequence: TGTGCCAGTAGTATCGAGCGGGCACCTAGCACAGATACGCAGTATTTT. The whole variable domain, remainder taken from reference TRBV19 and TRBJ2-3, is DGGITQSPKYLFRKEGQNVTLSCEQNLNHDAMYWYRQDPGQGLRLIYYSQIVNDFQKGDIAEGYSVSREKKESFPLTVTSAQKNPTAFYLCASSIERAPSTDTQYFGPGTRLTVL.

This CDR3 reads CASSPQSGGDTEAFF. The CDR3 DNA reads as TGTGCCAGCTCACCACAATCAGGGGGGGACACTGAAGCTTTCTTT. The rearrangement links TRBV18 to TRBJ1-1, with 7 bases aligning to TRBD1. In germline, CDR1 is KGHSH, CDR2 LQKENI. Germline trimming cut 1 base from V and 3 bases from J; bases unmatched to any gene: 5. CDR3 size: 15 residues.

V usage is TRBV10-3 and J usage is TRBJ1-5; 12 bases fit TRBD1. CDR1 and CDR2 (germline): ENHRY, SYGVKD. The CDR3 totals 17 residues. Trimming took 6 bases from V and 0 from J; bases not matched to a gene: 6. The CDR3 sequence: CAIRPGDRGRSNQPQHF. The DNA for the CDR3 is TGTGCCATCAGGCCGGGGGACAGGGGGCGTAGCAATCAGCCCCAGCATTTT.

CDR3 amino acids: CASSPTGWDGEKLFF. Written as DNA, the CDR3 is TGTGCCAGCTCACCGACAGGGTGGGATGGAGAAAAACTGTTTTTT. This chain links TRBV18 with TRBJ1-4, with 7 bases matching TRBD1. There are 15 residues in the CDR3. V shed 3 bases and J 8 bases; nucleotides not matched to a gene: 9. The germline V gene encodes CDR1 KGHSH and CDR2 LQKENI.

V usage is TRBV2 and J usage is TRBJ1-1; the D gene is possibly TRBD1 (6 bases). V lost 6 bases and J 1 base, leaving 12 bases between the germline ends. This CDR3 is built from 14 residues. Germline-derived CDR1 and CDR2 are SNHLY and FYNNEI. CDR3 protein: CASRQRQENTEAFF. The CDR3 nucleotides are TGTGCCAGCAGGCAACGACAGGAGAACACTGAAGCTTTCTTT.

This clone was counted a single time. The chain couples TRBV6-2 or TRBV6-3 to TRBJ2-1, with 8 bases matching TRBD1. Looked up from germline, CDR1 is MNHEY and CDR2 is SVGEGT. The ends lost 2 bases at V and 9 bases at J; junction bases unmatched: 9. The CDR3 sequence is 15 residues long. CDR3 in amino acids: CASSYPDREVIEQFF. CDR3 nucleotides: TGTGCCAGCAGTTACCCGGACAGGGAAGTAATTGAGCAGTTCTTC.

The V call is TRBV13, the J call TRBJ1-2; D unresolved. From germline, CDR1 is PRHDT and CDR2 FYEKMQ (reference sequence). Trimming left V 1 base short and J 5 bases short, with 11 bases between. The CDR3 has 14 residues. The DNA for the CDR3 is TGTGCCAGCAGCTTAGCCGCATCGGCGTATGGCTACACCTTC. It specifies CASSLAASAYGYTF.

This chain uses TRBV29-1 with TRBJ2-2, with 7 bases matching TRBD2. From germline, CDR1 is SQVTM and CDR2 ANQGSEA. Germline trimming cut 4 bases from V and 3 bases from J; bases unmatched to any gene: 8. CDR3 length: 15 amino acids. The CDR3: CSVGWAGRDTGELFF. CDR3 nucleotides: TGCAGCGTTGGCTGGGCAGGGAGGGACACCGGGGAGCTGTTTTTT.

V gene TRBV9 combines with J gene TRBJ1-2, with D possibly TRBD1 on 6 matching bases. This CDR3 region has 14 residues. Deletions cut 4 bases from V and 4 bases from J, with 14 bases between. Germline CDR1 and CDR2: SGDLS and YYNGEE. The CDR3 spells CASSPYEGGYGYTF. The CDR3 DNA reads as TGTGCCAGCAGCCCGTACGAGGGGGGCTATGGCTACACCTTC.

The CDR3 protein is CASSTAGETSPLHF. The CDR3 DNA follows: TGTGCCAGTAGTACGGCCGGGGAGACTTCACCCCTCCACTTT. This rearrangement joins TRBV19 to TRBJ1-6; no reliable D call. CDR1 and CDR2 from the germline V gene are LNHDA and SQIVND (reference sequence). Between the trimmed V and J ends, which lost 4 bases and 9 bases, there was a span of 13 bases. The CDR3 is made up of 14 amino acids. Full variable domain (missing parts from reference TRBV19 and TRBJ1-6): DGGITQSPKYLFRKEGQNVTLSCEQNLNHDAMYWYRQDPGQGLRLIYYSQIVNDFQKGDIAEGYSVSREKKESFPLTVTSAQKNPTAFYLCASSTAGETSPLHFGNGTRLTVT.

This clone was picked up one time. CDR3 sequence reads: CASSQVVLGLTPSNQPQHF. The CDR3 bases are TGCGCCAGCAGCCAAGTCGTCCTGGGTTTGACCCCTAGCAATCAGCCCCAGCATTTT. The chain recombines TRBV4-1 with TRBJ1-5; D is unresolved. Looked up from germline, CDR1 is MGHRA and CDR2 is YSYEKL. The CDR3 sequence is 19 residues long. With 1 base removed from V and 0 bases from J, the gap between germline ends came to 19 bases.

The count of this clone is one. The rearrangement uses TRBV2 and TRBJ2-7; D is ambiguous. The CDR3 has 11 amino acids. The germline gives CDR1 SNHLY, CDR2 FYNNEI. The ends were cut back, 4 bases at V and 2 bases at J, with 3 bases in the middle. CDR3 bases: TGTGCCAGCAGTGCCCCCTACGAGCAGTACTTC. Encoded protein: CASSAPYEQYF.

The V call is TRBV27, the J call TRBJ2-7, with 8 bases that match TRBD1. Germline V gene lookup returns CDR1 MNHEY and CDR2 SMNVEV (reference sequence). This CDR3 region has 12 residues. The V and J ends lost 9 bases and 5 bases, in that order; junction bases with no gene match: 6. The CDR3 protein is CASMTGANEQYF. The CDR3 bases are TGTGCCAGTATGACAGGGGCGAACGAGCAGTACTTC.

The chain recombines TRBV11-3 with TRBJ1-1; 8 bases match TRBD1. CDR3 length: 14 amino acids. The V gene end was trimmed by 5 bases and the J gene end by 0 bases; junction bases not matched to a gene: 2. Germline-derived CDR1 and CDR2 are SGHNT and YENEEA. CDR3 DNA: TGTGCCAGCAGCCAGACAGGGGTGAACACTGAAGCTTTCTTT. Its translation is CASSQTGVNTEAFF.

CDR3 DNA sequence: TGCAGTGCTAGTGCTGTGAACACTGAAGCTTTCTTT. It yields the protein CSASAVNTEAFF. This chain uses TRBV20-1 with TRBJ1-1, with unresolved D. V shed 3 bases and J shed 0 bases, with 5 bases lying between them. The CDR3 length is 12 residues. CDR1 DFQATT and CDR2 SNEGSKA come from the germline V gene (reference sequence).

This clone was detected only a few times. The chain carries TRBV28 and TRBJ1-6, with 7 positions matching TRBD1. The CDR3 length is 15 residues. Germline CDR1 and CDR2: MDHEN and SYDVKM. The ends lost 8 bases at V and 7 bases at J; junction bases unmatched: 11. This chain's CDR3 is CASSGYRGSNSPLHF. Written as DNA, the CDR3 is TGTGCCAGCTCGGGTTACAGGGGATCGAATTCACCCCTCCACTTT.

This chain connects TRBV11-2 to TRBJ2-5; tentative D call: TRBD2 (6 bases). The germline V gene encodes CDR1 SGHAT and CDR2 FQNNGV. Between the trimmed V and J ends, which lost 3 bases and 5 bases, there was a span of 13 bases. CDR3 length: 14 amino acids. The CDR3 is CASSFGLIDETQYF. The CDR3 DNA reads TGTGCCAGCAGCTTTGGACTAATTGACGAGACCCAGTACTTC.

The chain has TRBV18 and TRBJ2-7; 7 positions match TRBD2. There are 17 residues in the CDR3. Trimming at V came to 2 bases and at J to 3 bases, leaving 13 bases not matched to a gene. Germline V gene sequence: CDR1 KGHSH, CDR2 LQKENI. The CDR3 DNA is TGTGCCAGCTCACCAAGGCTCTTTCTAGCGGCCTACTACGAGCAGTACTTC. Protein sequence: CASSPRLFLAAYYEQYF.

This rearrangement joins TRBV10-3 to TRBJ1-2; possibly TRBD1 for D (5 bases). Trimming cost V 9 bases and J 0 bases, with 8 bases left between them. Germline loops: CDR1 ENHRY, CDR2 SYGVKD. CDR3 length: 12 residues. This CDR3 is CAIRDSNYGYTF. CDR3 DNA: TGTGCCATAAGGGACTCTAACTATGGCTACACCTTC.

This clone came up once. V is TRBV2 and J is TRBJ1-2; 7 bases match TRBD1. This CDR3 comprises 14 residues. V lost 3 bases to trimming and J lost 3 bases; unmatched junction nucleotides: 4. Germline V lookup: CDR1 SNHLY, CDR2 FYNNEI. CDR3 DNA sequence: TGTGCCAGCAGTGATTTGGGACAGCACTATGGCTACACCTTC. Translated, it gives CASSDLGQHYGYTF.

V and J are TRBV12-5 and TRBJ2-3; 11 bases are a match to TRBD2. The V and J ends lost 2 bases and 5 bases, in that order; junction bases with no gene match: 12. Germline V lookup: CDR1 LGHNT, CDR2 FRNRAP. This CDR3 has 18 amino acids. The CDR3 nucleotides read TGTGCTAGTGGTTTGTCCCGCTTAGCGGGGGGGCCAGTAGATACGCAGTATTTT. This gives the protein CASGLSRLAGGPVDTQYF.

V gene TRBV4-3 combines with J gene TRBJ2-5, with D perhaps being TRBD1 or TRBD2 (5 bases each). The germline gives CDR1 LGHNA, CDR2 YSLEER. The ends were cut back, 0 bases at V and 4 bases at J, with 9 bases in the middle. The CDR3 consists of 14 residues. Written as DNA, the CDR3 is TGCGCCAGCAGCCAAGAGCAGGGACGAGAGACCCAGTACTTC. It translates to CASSQEQGRETQYF.